These T cell receptor beta chains were read from a single sample in a study of blood T cells in healthy people across ages. One entry per CDR3 protein, called by TCRdb with MiXCR from the 5' RACE reads. The sample lists about 1.6 million distinct CDR3 sequences, around 35% occurring once. Sequencing was done on a sample of blood. These receptors originate from a woman younger than 45 in good health. The CDR3 runs from the conserved cysteine through the conserved F or W. The D gene is left open where the match is weak. Clone size is shown for a subset of rows, as once, few, many or a class of expanded clone.

d_gene	j_gene	v_gene	abundance	CDR3nt	CDR3aa
TRBD2	TRBJ2-7	TRBV29-1	many	TGCAGCGGGACTAGCGGGGGGGCTATGGACGAGCAGTACTTC	CSGTSGGAMDEQYF
.	TRBJ1-1	TRBV6-2/TRBV6-3	.	TGTGCCAGCCGGTCGCCGCTAGGACAAATCGCAAACACTGAAGCTTTCTTT	CASRSPLGQIANTEAFF
.	TRBJ1-1	TRBV7-9	.	TGTGCCAGCAGCCCCGGCCTGGGGGTCAACACTGAAGCTTTCTTT	CASSPGLGVNTEAFF
.	TRBJ2-4	TRBV4-1	many	TGCGCCAGCACGGGGAGCGTGATGGGCATTCAGTACTTC	CASTGSVMGIQYF
.	TRBJ2-3	TRBV9	.	TGTGCCAGCAGCGTAGATCGAGGGACGCAGTATTTT	CASSVDRGTQYF
.	TRBJ2-7	TRBV2	few	TGTGCCAGCAGTGAAGAAGCTTTTGCGGAACGCTACGAGCAGTACTTC	CASSEEAFAERYEQYF
.	TRBJ2-1	TRBV30	few	TGTGCCTGGAGCGTATCACGAGGGGGGTGGTTCTTC	CAWSVSRGGWFF
TRBD2	TRBJ2-1	TRBV20-1	.	TGCAGTGCTAGAAGCGGGCGAGCGGGGGGGCCGTCCTACAATGAGCAGTTCTTC	CSARSGRAGGPSYNEQFF
TRBD2	TRBJ2-7	TRBV12-3/TRBV12-4	few	TGTGCCAGCAGTTTACGGACGGGAGGGCCGGGGGAGCAGTACTTC	CASSLRTGGPGEQYF
.	TRBJ1-5	TRBV14	few	TGTGCCAGCAGCCCTGGAAGGGGAGAACCCCAGCATTTT	CASSPGRGEPQHF
TRBD1	TRBJ1-1	TRBV20-1	.	TGCAGCGCCCGCCCCGGGACAGGTAACACTGAAGCTTTCTTT	CSARPGTGNTEAFF
TRBD2	TRBJ2-5	TRBV20-1	many	TGCAGTGCGGCTAGCGGGGGCCTGTTGGGGACCCAGTACTTC	CSAASGGLLGTQYF
TRBD1	TRBJ2-7	TRBV6-5	.	TGTGCCAGCAGTTACTCCGGACAGGGAAGATACGAGCAGTACTTC	CASSYSGQGRYEQYF
.	TRBJ2-5	TRBV7-8	.	TGTGCCAGCAGCTTAGTTCCCCCCGCGAGGGGAGAGACCCAGTACTTC	CASSLVPPARGETQYF
TRBD1	TRBJ2-5	TRBV9	.	TGTGCCAGCAGCGCCCGGGACAGGGTCATCCCTCAGGAGACCCAGTACTTC	CASSARDRVIPQETQYF
TRBD1	TRBJ2-7	TRBV5-1	.	TGCGCCAGCAGCTGGGGGACAGGGGGCTTCGAGCAGTACTTC	CASSWGTGGFEQYF
TRBD1	TRBJ1-1	TRBV7-9	.	TGTGCCATCAGCCTCTTGGGACAGCCAAACACTGAAGCTTTCTTT	CAISLLGQPNTEAFF
.	TRBJ2-3	TRBV4-1	few	TGCGCCAGCAGCCCCCCCAGGATGACTAGCACAGATACGCAGTATTTT	CASSPPRMTSTDTQYF
TRBD2	TRBJ2-1	TRBV5-5	few	TGTGCCAGCAGTAGACTAGCGGGGGACTACCGGGACAATGAGCAGTTCTTC	CASSRLAGDYRDNEQFF
.	TRBJ1-5	TRBV12-3/TRBV12-4	.	TGTGCCAGCACCACCCAAGGGAGCAATCAGCCCCAGCATTTT	CASTTQGSNQPQHF
TRBD2	TRBJ2-1	TRBV2	.	TGTGCCAGCAGTGACACGATGAGCGGGGGGGCGAATGAGCAGTTCTTC	CASSDTMSGGANEQFF
TRBD2	TRBJ2-5	TRBV12-3/TRBV12-4	many	TGTGCCAGCAGCCCGGGAGGGCACGAGACCCAGTACTTC	CASSPGGHETQYF
TRBD2	TRBJ2-7	TRBV20-1	.	TGCAGTGCTAGAGATGGCAGCGGGAGGCTTCGTGAGCAGTACTTC	CSARDGSGRLREQYF
TRBD1	TRBJ2-1	TRBV20-1	.	TGCAGTGCTCCCACAGGACAGGGGGCTTACAATGAGCAGTTCTTC	CSAPTGQGAYNEQFF
TRBD1	TRBJ2-7	TRBV6-1	.	TGTGCCAGCACCCTGGGACAGGGATCTGGCGAGCAGTACTTC	CASTLGQGSGEQYF
.	TRBJ2-7	TRBV30	.	TGTGCCTGGAGTGTACCTGGTACAGGGTTCTACGAGCAGTACTTC	CAWSVPGTGFYEQYF
.	TRBJ2-5	TRBV7-9	.	TGTGCCAGCAGCGGAACTAGTGTCTTCTGGGAGCAGTACTTC	CASSGTSVFWEQYF
.	TRBJ2-7	TRBV7-9	.	TGTGCCAGCAGCCAGGTCCCCTCGCCCAATTACGAGCAGTACTTC	CASSQVPSPNYEQYF
.	TRBJ1-1	TRBV29-1	.	TGCAGCTTCACAACAGGGAACGCTGAAGCTTTCTTT	CSFTTGNAEAFF
TRBD2	TRBJ2-7	TRBV20-1	.	TGCAGTGCTAGAGTGGGGGGCGGGAGGAGCTACGAGCAGTACTTC	CSARVGGGRSYEQYF
TRBD1	TRBJ1-2	TRBV12-3/TRBV12-4	few	TGTGCCAGCAGTTTCGACAGGGGGCTTTATGGCTACACCTTC	CASSFDRGLYGYTF
.	TRBJ2-4	TRBV12-3/TRBV12-4	many	TGTGCCAGCAGCTCTTTCGGAGGGGGCAAAAACATTCAGTACTTC	CASSSFGGGKNIQYF
.	TRBJ1-1	TRBV20-1	.	TGCAGTGCTAGAGATCCTAGGGAGGCTGAAGCTTTCTTT	CSARDPREAEAFF
TRBD1	TRBJ2-7	TRBV27	few	TGTGCCAGCGCGCCGGGACAGGGGGCAGGCCGGTACTTC	CASAPGQGAGRYF
TRBD1	TRBJ2-3	TRBV7-2	.	TGTGCCAGCAGCTTATTTGGACAGGGGAAAGATACGCAGTATTTT	CASSLFGQGKDTQYF
TRBD2	TRBJ2-1	TRBV7-9	.	TGTGCCAGCAGCTTGAAAATAGCGGGAGGGGGAATAAGCTCCTACAATGAGCAGTTCTTC	CASSLKIAGGGISSYNEQFF
.	TRBJ2-3	TRBV30	.	TGTGCCTGGAGTGATCACGGAACAGATACGCAGTATTTT	CAWSDHGTDTQYF
.	TRBJ1-5	TRBV4-1	few	TGCGCCAGCAGCCAAGGGGCGGGGAATCAGCCCCAGCATTTT	CASSQGAGNQPQHF
.	TRBJ2-3	TRBV2	few	TGTGCCAGCATGGTACGGGGGTCAGATACGCAGTATTTT	CASMVRGSDTQYF
TRBD2	TRBJ2-3	TRBV7-3	.	TGTGCCAGCAGCTTCAACGCGGGGGGAGATACGCAGTATTTT	CASSFNAGGDTQYF
.	TRBJ1-2	TRBV20-1	few	TGCAGTGCTAGTTCTCAGGGCCTAATAAACTATGGCTACACCTTC	CSASSQGLINYGYTF